This record looks at one TCR beta chain sequence and its context. How the authors handled the data: Reference gene primer amplification gave nucleated cell count estimates. Produced via immunoSEQ multiplex PCR; TCRdb's table is partial and in-frame only. D and trimming were read from the DNA, whereas the V and J calls and clone size are those reported in that table. The profile shows about 190,000 clones, roughly 80% of them singletons. This record comes from a study of blood T cell repertoires in COVID-19. Study details: Acute and convalescent COVID-19 samples came from the United States, Italy and Spain. PBMCs, B-cell-depleted T cells, or T cells were the source of the cDNA or gDNA that made up the material.

Germline CDR1 is LGHNA and CDR2 is YSLEER. The CDR3 is 15 amino acids. V lost 0 bases, J lost 1 base, and 9 bases lay in between. The specimen sequenced was peripheral blood. V gene TRBV4-3 combines with J gene TRBJ2-5; D is unresolved. This TCR came from a man in his sixties with active or convalescent COVID-19. CDR3: CASSQDYRTQETQYF. The CDR3 DNA follows: TGCGCCAGCAGCCAAGATTACAGAACCCAAGAGACCCAGTACTTC.